The rows below give T cell receptor beta chains drawn from one sample of a study of T cell responses to AZD1222 COVID-19 vaccine. Method: immunoSEQ multiplex PCR; TCRdb's copy keeps in-frame clones and lacks some. The sample holds 150,000 to 190,000 clones; 90% are singletons and the top ten take approximately 1.6%. This sample comprised peripheral blood, obtained 28 days after the second AZD1222 dose. These receptor sequences come from an adult who received the AZD1222 COVID-19 vaccine. Both conserved end residues are part of each CDR3. The order of the fields is D gene, clone size, J gene, V gene, CDR3 DNA, CDR3 protein. A D gene is named only where the DNA matches it firmly. Only part of the rows carry a size: once, few, many, or a class if the clone is expanded.

NA,NA,TRBJ1-2,TRBV6-5,TGTGCCAGCAGTTACTCTTCTGGCGCCTACTATGGCTACACCTTC,CASSYSSGAYYGYTF
NA,NA,TRBJ1-5,TRBV19,TGTGCCAGTAGTATGGGGGCTTGGGGCCACCATTTT,CASSMGAWGHHF
TRBD2,NA,TRBJ2-5,TRBV18,TGTGCCAGCTCACCACGGTTGGGACTAGCGGGAGGAAAAGAGACCCAGTACTTC,CASSPRLGLAGGKETQYF
NA,NA,TRBJ1-2,TRBV27,TGTGCCAGTCGAAGCCAATCCCGCCCGCCGAACTATGGCTACACCTTC,CASRSQSRPPNYGYTF
NA,NA,TRBJ2-2,TRBV27,TGTGCCAGCAGTCCGGACATTCCGAACACCGGGGAGCTGTTTTTT,CASSPDIPNTGELFF
NA,NA,TRBJ1-1,TRBV6-5,TGTGCCAGCAATCGAACCCCAATGGAAAGAGCTTTCTTT,CASNRTPMERAFF
NA,NA,TRBJ1-5,TRBV7-4,TGTGCCAGCAGCCGACTTACAATTAATCAGCCCCAGCATTTT,CASSRLTINQPQHF
TRBD2,NA,TRBJ2-1,TRBV10-1,TGCGCCAGCAGTGAGTCTCGCCTAGCGGGAGTGAGCTCCTACAATGAGCAGTTCTTC,CASSESRLAGVSSYNEQFF
TRBD1,NA,TRBJ1-5,TRBV5-6,TGTGCCAGCAGCTTGGGGGACAGGGGCATCAATCAGCCCCAGCATTTT,CASSLGDRGINQPQHF
TRBD2,NA,TRBJ2-1,TRBV3-1/TRBV3-2,TGTGCCAGCAGCCCTTATTATACTAGCGGGGGGAACAATGAGCAGTTCTTC,CASSPYYTSGGNNEQFF
NA,NA,TRBJ1-1,TRBV6-5,TGTGCCAGCAGTTCCCGGGGACCCCCGGGAGCTTTCTTT,CASSSRGPPGAFF
TRBD1,NA,TRBJ2-7,TRBV28,TGTGCCAGCAGGGACAGGGTCTACGAGCAGTACTTC,CASRDRVYEQYF
NA,NA,TRBJ1-2,TRBV2,TGTGCCAGCAGCCCGACAGTAAACTATGGCTACACCTTC,CASSPTVNYGYTF
NA,NA,TRBJ1-1,TRBV27,TGTGCCAGCGACGTTGAAGCTTTCTTT,CASDVEAFF
NA,NA,TRBJ1-5,TRBV6-2/TRBV6-3,TGTGCCAGCAGTAACTCTGGACGGATAAATCAGCCCCAGCATTTT,CASSNSGRINQPQHF
TRBD1,NA,TRBJ1-3,TRBV5-1,TGCGCCAGCAGCGAGACCAGGGGGCGAGGAAACACCATATATTTT,CASSETRGRGNTIYF
NA,NA,TRBJ2-5,TRBV5-1,TGCGCCAGCAGCCAAAGGAGGGCCGCAGAGACCCAGTACTTC,CASSQRRAAETQYF
TRBD2,NA,TRBJ2-3,TRBV3-1/TRBV3-2,TGTGCCAGCAGCCAACAAAGCCTAGCGGGCCCCCAGTATTTT,CASSQQSLAGPQYF
NA,NA,TRBJ2-2,TRBV27,TGTGCCAGCAGTAGAAATACAGGGTCCGGGGAGCTGTTTTTT,CASSRNTGSGELFF
TRBD1,NA,TRBJ1-2,TRBV25-1,TGTGCCAGCACCTCCTCAGGGACAGGGGGCGCAGCCTATGGCTACACCTTC,CASTSSGTGGAAYGYTF
NA,NA,TRBJ1-4,TRBV5-1,TGCGCCAGCAGCTTGGTTGGGAACTTAAATGAAAAACTGTTTTTT,CASSLVGNLNEKLFF
NA,NA,TRBJ1-2,TRBV30,TGTGCCTGGAGTCGAGGAATTAACTATGGCTACACCTTC,CAWSRGINYGYTF
TRBD1,NA,TRBJ2-1,TRBV11-1,TGTGCCAGCAGTCCAATCCGGGACAGATTCCTAAATGAGCAGTTCTTC,CASSPIRDRFLNEQFF
TRBD1,NA,TRBJ2-1,TRBV6-5,TGTGCCAGCAGTTACCGGGGACAGGGGGTCAATGAGCAGTTCTTC,CASSYRGQGVNEQFF
NA,NA,TRBJ2-5,TRBV24-1,TGTGCCACCAGTGAGGGTAGCCAAGAGACCCAGTACTTC,CATSEGSQETQYF
TRBD1,few,TRBJ1-5,TRBV3-1/TRBV3-2,TGTGCCAGCAGCCAAGGAGGACAGGGAACTACTCCCAATCAGCCCCAGCATTTT,CASSQGGQGTTPNQPQHF
NA,NA,TRBJ1-1,TRBV5-1,TGCGCCAGCAGCAAAATGGACAGTCACACTGAAGCTTTCTTT,CASSKMDSHTEAFF
NA,NA,TRBJ2-1,TRBV7-9,TGTGCCAGCAGCTTTAGCGAGGTCTCCTACAATGAGCAGTTCTTC,CASSFSEVSYNEQFF
NA,NA,TRBJ2-2,TRBV5-1,TGCGCCAGCAGCCCCCTGACCCTGACAGGCGGGGAGCTGTTTTTT,CASSPLTLTGGELFF
TRBD1,NA,TRBJ1-2,TRBV2,TGTGCCAGCAGTCCCTTCACCGGGACAGGGGGAGGCTACACCTTC,CASSPFTGTGGGYTF
NA,NA,TRBJ1-1,TRBV28,TGTGCCAGCAGACCTTACAGCGGGCCACGATACACTGAAGCTTTCTTT,CASRPYSGPRYTEAFF
NA,NA,TRBJ1-5,TRBV6-2/TRBV6-3,TGTGCCAGCAGTTTACAGGGAGGCAATCAGCCCCAGCATTTT,CASSLQGGNQPQHF
NA,NA,TRBJ1-2,TRBV6-5,TGTGCCAGCATCGGGGGGACCAACCGATATTATGGCTACACCTTC,CASIGGTNRYYGYTF
NA,NA,TRBJ1-2,TRBV19,TGTGCCAGTAGTATAAACGGGAAAAACTATGGCTACACCTTC,CASSINGKNYGYTF
NA,NA,TRBJ1-2,TRBV7-8,TGTGCCAGCAGCTTACCCCAACAGGGAAACTATGGCTACACCTTC,CASSLPQQGNYGYTF
NA,NA,TRBJ2-7,TRBV19,TGTGCCAGCTCGACTTATACCACCTACGAGCAGTACTTC,CASSTYTTYEQYF
NA,NA,TRBJ1-3,TRBV19,TGTGCCAGTAGTGGCAGACAGGCACCCTCTGGAAACACCATATATTTT,CASSGRQAPSGNTIYF
NA,NA,TRBJ2-7,TRBV6-5,TGTGCCAGCGACACGTCCTACGAGCAGTACTTC,CASDTSYEQYF